This T cell receptor beta chain was sequenced for a study of shared clonotypes between healthy human individuals (dated by TCRdb to about 2020). Concerning the study at large: Three men and two women, aged 18 to 49 years, made up the cohort. Each donor's leukapheresis produced roughly between roughly 0.85 and 9 billion PBMCs. The study deeply sequenced blood TCR repertoires of about five healthy adults to estimate repertoire size and the extent of clonotype sharing between individuals. For each donor, CD4 naive and CD4 memory were each given three plates, CD8 naive was given two plates, and CD8 memory was given one plate. Libraries were prepared and TCR repertoires were sequenced by different laboratories using diverse techniques, in order to increase sequencing depth and limit assay-specific biases.

Comment on this clone: No antigen is known for it. There are no base qualities to consult, and no much larger clone falls within one base.

The donors were healthy, HIV-negative adults with no recently reported acute infections or vaccinations. All donors were Caucasian adults living in Nashville, Tennessee, USA. CD4+ T cells were enriched by magnetic negative selection; naive cells were then positively selected on CD45RA, and the negative fraction formed the memory subset. After blood collection by leukapheresis, PBMCs were isolated using Ficoll-Histopaque density gradient centrifugation and then cryopreserved in the vapor phase of liquid nitrogen. Purity and quantity of every magnetically sorted T cell population were checked by analytical flow cytometry. Each sorted fraction had its genomic DNA isolated and then quantified by UV absorbance on a Nanodrop 2000c. TCR CDR3 regions were amplified from genomic DNA by multiplex PCR using the deep immunoSEQ assay. Genomic DNA extracted from each cell subset was distributed evenly over all wells of several immunoSEQ 96-well plates, and each plate served as one replicate. Each replicate PCR for sorted subsets received 150 to 250 ng genomic DNA, equal to tens of thousands of T cell genomes. Purified libraries were measured with a Qubit 3.0 fluorometer, size-checked on a Bioanalyzer 2100, and measured again with the KAPA Library Quantification kit. Every immunoSEQ 96-well plate was sequenced on a separate single-read 150-cycle Illumina NextSeq 550 flow cell. The published analysis was carried out like this. The immunoSEQ output contained only junctional sequences without quality scores, so filtering could not match that applied to full-length reads. Sequences were annotated with PyIR, a Python wrapper for IgBLAST v1.9, using IMGT germline references to assign V/J genes and CDR3. Any read was removed if the V/J assignment was weak (E-value above 1e-6), the CDR3 was missing, or the read contained stop codons, out-of-frame junctions, or ambiguous translated residues. A V3J clonotype was defined by an identical inferred V gene, J gene, and CDR3 amino acid sequence. Percentage overlap between repertoires was computed as shared unique clonotypes divided by the size of the smaller repertoire. Three approaches were used to assess repertoire richness: RTK rarefaction, the Chao1 estimator, and Recon v2.1 estimates of unobserved clonotypes. For all TCRbeta clonotypes obtained by the gDNA method from a few donors, generation probabilities were computed with OLGA. TCRdb carries this immuneACCESS record with in-frame sequences only. Its versions omit some clonotypes, under half of them owing to an unresolved V gene in the studies checked, with the rest unexplained. That table furnishes V, J and clone size, whereas the DNA furnished D and trimming. The sample table holds a few million clones, of which approximately 95% were seen once. The leading ten clones occupy more than 0.1% of the sample.

The junction shows trimming of 6 bases on V and 10 bases on J, plus 12 bases between the germline ends. The germline V gene (reference sequence) yields DFQATT for CDR1 and SNEGSKA for CDR2. There are 10 amino acids in the CDR3, from cysteine to phenylalanine inclusive. The entry retains the CDR3 DNA only, 30 bases that are in frame from base 1. Overall study outcomes, separate from this receptor: Only blood was sampled, and tissue TCR repertoires likely differ from those in blood. When several donors were compared, the shared fraction of clonotypes was roughly 5% for naive CD4, 3.5% to 4% for naive CD8, 2% to 2.5% for memory CD4, and 0.4% for memory CD8. Incomplete sequencing was indicated by rarefaction of sorted-subset datasets, despite the large sequencing depth. The small number of donors limited the genetic and exposure-history diversity represented. Naive subsets generally had larger estimated clonotype richness than memory subsets. Compared with non-shared clonotypes, the clonotypes found in all four sorted-subset donors had higher generation probabilities. Based on pairwise subsampling, the degree of clonotype sharing among donors was expected to be affected by sequencing depth.

This sequence was found in a young man in good health. The source material was naive CD4+ T cells sorted from blood. Read against the paper, the sample's cell subset or site label means: CD45RA+ positively selected. This sequence uses TRBV20-1 and TRBJ2-5; the best D guess is TRBD2, with 5 bases matching. DNA sequence: TGCAGTGCCTCTCAGGAGGACCAGTACTTC. Its product reads: CSASQEDQYF.